The 10 T cell receptor beta chains listed next were all sequenced from one sample in a study of response to subunit inactivated influenza vaccine. A single record per CDR3 protein comes from TCRdb applying MiXCR to the RT-PCR reads. In the table there are approximately 730,000 distinct CDR3 sequences, more than 11% of which are singletons. The source material was PBMCs from blood, sampled around two weeks before vaccination. The receptors were sampled from a man aged 50-60 years who received an inactivated influenza vaccine.

This clonotype was picked up many times. The J gene is TRBJ1-1, the V gene TRBV20-1; the match to TRBD1 covers 7 bases. Per germline, CDR1 DFQATT and CDR2 SNEGSKA (reference sequence). The CDR3 has 13 residues. V was pared by 7 bases and J by 2 bases, with 7 bases of the junction left unmatched. In DNA form, the CDR3 reads TGCAGTGGAAGGGGGCAACCTAACACTGAAGCTTTCTTT. Protein product: CSGRGQPNTEAFF.

This clonotype was counted a few times. The chain uses TRBV6-5 and TRBJ1-2; tentative D call: TRBD1 (5 bases). The CDR3 runs to 19 residues. Germline CDR1 reads MNHEY; CDR2 reads SVGAGI. Trimming cost V 0 bases and J 4 bases, with 24 bases left between them. CDR3 in DNA: TGTGCCAGCAGTTACTCGCGATTACAGTCGCACCCCGGGGCCTATGGCTACACCTTC. Protein sequence: CASSYSRLQSHPGAYGYTF.

The chain links TRBV15 to TRBJ2-1; a possible D gene is TRBD2 (6 bases). Trimming removed 2 bases from V and 15 bases from J, with 17 bases in between. Looked up from germline, CDR1 is LNHNV and CDR2 is YYDKDF (reference sequence). The length of the CDR3 is 13 residues. CDR3 loop: CATSRSRDSVRFF. CDR3 sequence (DNA): TGTGCCACCAGCAGATCCCGGGACTCAGTTCGGTTCTTC.

This clonotype showed up just a few times. This chain connects TRBV20-1 to TRBJ1-2; no reliable D call. V gave up 0 bases and J gave up 6 bases, with 11 bases separating them. CDR3 length equals 13 residues. Germline CDR1 reads DFQATT; CDR2 reads SNEGSKA (reference sequence). For the CDR3, the DNA is TGCAGTGCTAGAGAACGCCCTCGGGATGGCTACACCTTC. Protein sequence: CSARERPRDGYTF.

In its sample, this clonotype was seen a few times. The gene calls are TRBV29-1 and TRBJ2-1; D is ambiguous. Trimming cost V 6 bases and J 6 bases, with 6 bases left between them. From germline, CDR1 is SQVTM and CDR2 ANQGSEA. This CDR3 has 10 residues. The CDR3 DNA sequence: TGCAGCGTCCCCCCCAATGAGCAGTTCTTC. It yields the protein CSVPPNEQFF.

The CDR3 reads CASSLAGTGSGYTF. The CDR3 bases are TGTGCCAGCAGCTTGGCCGGGACAGGGAGTGGCTACACCTTC. V is TRBV7-2 and J is TRBJ1-2; 9 bases are a match to TRBD1. This CDR3 spans 14 amino acids. V gave up 3 bases and J gave up 7 bases; unmatched junction bases: 6. Per germline, CDR1 SGHTA and CDR2 FQGNSA. The full variable domain, with the rest looked up from reference TRBV7-2 and TRBJ1-2, is GAGVSQSPSNKVTEKGKDVELRCDPISGHTALYWYRQSLGQGLEFLIYFQGNSAPDKSGLPSDRFSAERTGGSVSTLTIQRTQQEDSAVYLCASSLAGTGSGYTFGSGTRLTVV.

This clonotype was counted between two and nine times. Here the CDR3 reads CASSPGLAGIQETQYF. The DNA for the CDR3 is TGTGCCAGCAGCCCCGGACTAGCGGGTATCCAAGAGACCCAGTACTTC. V and J are TRBV7-8 and TRBJ2-5; 11 bases are a match to TRBD2. Germline CDR1 reads SGHVS; CDR2 reads FQNEAQ. V lost 5 bases and J lost 1; bases outside the gene matches: 6. CDR3 length: 16 residues.

CDR3 nucleotide sequence: TGTGCCAGCAGCCAAGATCAGCCCTGGGGCTCCTACAATGAGCAGTTCTTC. It encodes CASSQDQPWGSYNEQFF. This chain uses TRBV3-1 with TRBJ2-1, with D unresolved. The CDR3 is 17 amino acids. In germline, CDR1 is LGHDT, CDR2 YNNKEL (reference sequence). V lost 0 bases and J lost 0, with 12 bases in between.

This chain links TRBV12-3 or TRBV12-4 with TRBJ1-3; D gene ambiguous. V was shortened by 5 bases and J by 3 bases, with 5 bases between the two germline ends. The CDR3 sequence is 12 residues long. CDR3 sequence reads: CASSGYGNTIYF. In DNA form, the CDR3 reads TGTGCCAGCAGTGGGTATGGAAACACCATATATTTT.

The chain recombines TRBV15 with TRBJ2-1; TRBD2 agrees at 9 bases. Per the germline V gene, CDR1 is LNHNV and CDR2 is YYDKDF (reference sequence). This CDR3 has 18 residues. V was clipped by 3 bases and J by 3 bases; unmatched bases: 12. This CDR3 reads CATSRRSGGGRDYNEQFF. The CDR3 nucleotides read TGTGCCACCAGCAGGAGATCTGGTGGCGGGAGGGACTACAATGAGCAGTTCTTC. Looking up the rest from reference TRBV15 and TRBJ2-1 gives the full variable domain: DAMVIQNPRYQVTQFGKPVTLSCSQTLNHNVMYWYQQKSSQAPKLLFHYYDKDFNNEADTPDNFQSRRPNTSFCFLDIRSPGLGDTAMYLCATSRRSGGGRDYNEQFFGPGTRLTVL.